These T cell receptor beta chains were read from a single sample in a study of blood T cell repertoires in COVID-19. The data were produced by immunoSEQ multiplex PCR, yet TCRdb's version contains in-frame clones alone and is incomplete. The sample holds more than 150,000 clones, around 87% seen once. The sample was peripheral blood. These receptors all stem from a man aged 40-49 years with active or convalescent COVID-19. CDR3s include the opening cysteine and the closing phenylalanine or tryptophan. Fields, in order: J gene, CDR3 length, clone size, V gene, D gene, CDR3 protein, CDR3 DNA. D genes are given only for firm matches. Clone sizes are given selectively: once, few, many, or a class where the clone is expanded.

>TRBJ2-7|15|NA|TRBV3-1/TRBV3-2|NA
CASSQDVRSPYEQYF
TGTGCCAGCAGCCAAGATGTGAGGTCACCCTACGAGCAGTACTTC
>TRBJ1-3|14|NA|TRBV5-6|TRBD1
CASSLGTAGNTIYF
TGTGCCAGCAGCCTCGGGACAGCTGGAAACACCATATATTTT
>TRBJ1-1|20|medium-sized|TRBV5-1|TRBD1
CASKGRFGTGGDTLNTEAFF
TGCGCCAGCAAGGGTCGGTTCGGGACAGGGGGCGATACATTGAACACTGAAGCTTTCTTT
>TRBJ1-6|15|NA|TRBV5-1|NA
CASSFEGGANSPLHF
TGCGCCAGCAGCTTCGAAGGGGGTGCTAATTCACCCCTCCACTTT
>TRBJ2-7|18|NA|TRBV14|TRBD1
CASSQEGTGPLSSYEQYF
TGTGCCAGCAGCCAAGAAGGGACAGGGCCTCTTAGCTCCTACGAGCAGTACTTC
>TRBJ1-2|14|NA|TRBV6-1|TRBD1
CASSEWDRVEGYTF
TGTGCCAGCAGTGAATGGGACAGGGTCGAGGGCTACACCTTC
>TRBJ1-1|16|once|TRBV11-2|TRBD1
CASSLISRLTGDEAFF
TGTGCCAGCAGCTTAATTTCCCGACTGACAGGGGATGAAGCTTTCTTT
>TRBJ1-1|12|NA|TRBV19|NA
CASKEGNTEAFF
TGTGCCAGTAAAGAGGGTAACACTGAAGCTTTCTTT
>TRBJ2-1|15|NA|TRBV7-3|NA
CASSSQGGPYNEQFF
TGTGCCAGCAGTAGTCAGGGGGGCCCCTACAATGAGCAGTTCTTC
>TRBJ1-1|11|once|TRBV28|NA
CASVTGGKAFF
TGTGCCAGCGTCACGGGGGGGAAAGCTTTCTTT
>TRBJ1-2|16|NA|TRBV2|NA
CASSVVTGPLLSGYTF
TGTGCCAGCAGTGTTGTTACAGGGCCACTTCTCAGCGGCTACACCTTC
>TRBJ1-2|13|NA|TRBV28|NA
CASSFEGNYGYTF
TGTGCCAGCAGTTTTGAGGGTAACTATGGCTACACCTTC
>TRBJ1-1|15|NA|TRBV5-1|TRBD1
CASSFRTGWNTEAFF
TGCGCCAGCAGCTTTCGGACAGGTTGGAACACTGAAGCTTTCTTT
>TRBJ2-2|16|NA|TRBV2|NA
CASRLDRLANTGELFF
TGTGCCAGCAGGCTCGACAGGCTCGCGAACACCGGGGAGCTGTTTTTT
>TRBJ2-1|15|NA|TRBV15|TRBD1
CATRARDRGHNEQFF
TGTGCCACCAGGGCCCGGGACAGGGGTCACAATGAGCAGTTCTTC
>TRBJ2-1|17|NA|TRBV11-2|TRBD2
CASSLRPSGTSHNEQFF
TGTGCCAGCAGTCTTAGGCCCTCTGGGACTAGCCACAATGAGCAGTTCTTC
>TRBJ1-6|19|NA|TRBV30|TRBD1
CAWSVLGQGESYYNSPLHF
TGTGCCTGGAGTGTACTGGGACAGGGAGAATCCTACTATAATTCACCCCTCCACTTT
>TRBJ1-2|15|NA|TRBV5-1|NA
CASSTTPQGPHGYTF
TGCGCCAGCAGTACGACCCCACAGGGTCCCCATGGCTACACCTTC
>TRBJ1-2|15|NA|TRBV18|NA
CASSPRKGGSDGYTF
TGTGCCAGCTCACCAAGGAAGGGAGGTTCGGATGGCTACACCTTC
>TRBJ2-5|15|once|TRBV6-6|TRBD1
CASRPGQGLGETQYF
TGTGCCAGCAGACCGGGACAGGGTCTAGGAGAGACCCAGTACTTC
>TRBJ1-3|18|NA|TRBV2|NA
CASSTPPGGRGSGNTIYF
TGTGCCAGCAGTACACCCCCGGGGGGACGGGGCTCTGGAAACACCATATATTTT
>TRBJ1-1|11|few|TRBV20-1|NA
CTNGHHTEAFF
TGCACCAACGGACACCACACTGAAGCTTTCTTT
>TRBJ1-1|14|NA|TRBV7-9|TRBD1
CASSWGQTNTEAFF
TGTGCCAGCAGCTGGGGACAGACGAACACTGAAGCTTTCTTT
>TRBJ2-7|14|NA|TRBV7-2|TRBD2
CASTRGGAPDEQYF
TGTGCCAGCACTCGCGGGGGGGCCCCTGATGAGCAGTACTTC
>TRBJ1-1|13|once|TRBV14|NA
CASSQEIGGEAFF
TGTGCCAGCAGCCAAGAAATAGGGGGTGAAGCTTTCTTT
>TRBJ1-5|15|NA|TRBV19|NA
CASSIEKGYNQPQHF
TGTGCCAGTAGTATAGAAAAGGGGTATAATCAGCCCCAGCATTTT
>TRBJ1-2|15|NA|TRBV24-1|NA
CATSDRTGLGDGYTF
TGTGCCACCAGTGACCGAACAGGGTTGGGGGATGGCTACACCTTC
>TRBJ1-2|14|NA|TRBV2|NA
CASSERTEVYGYTF
TGTGCCAGCAGTGAGCGGACAGAAGTATATGGCTACACCTTC
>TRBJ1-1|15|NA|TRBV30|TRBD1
CAWSVIGRGDTEAFF
TGTGCCTGGAGTGTAATAGGCAGGGGGGACACTGAAGCTTTCTTT
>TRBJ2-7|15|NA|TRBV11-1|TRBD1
CASSSTGTGPYEQYF
TGTGCCAGCAGCTCGACCGGGACAGGACCCTACGAGCAGTACTTC
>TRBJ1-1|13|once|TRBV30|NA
CAWSATGNTEAFF
TGTGCCTGGAGTGCTACAGGGAACACTGAAGCTTTCTTT
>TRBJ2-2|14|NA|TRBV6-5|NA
CASSYLRNTGELFF
TGTGCCAGCAGTTACCTAAGAAACACCGGGGAGCTGTTTTTT
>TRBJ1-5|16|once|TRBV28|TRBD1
CASSSGTGGSNQPQHF
TGTGCCAGCAGTTCCGGGACAGGGGGTTCCAATCAGCCCCAGCATTTT
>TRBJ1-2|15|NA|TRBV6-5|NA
CASSYLSTGKNGYTF
TGTGCCAGCAGTTACTTATCGACAGGAAAGAATGGCTACACCTTC
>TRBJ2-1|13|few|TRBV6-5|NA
CASSPRPGNEQFF
TGTGCCAGCAGTCCCCGGCCCGGGAATGAGCAGTTCTTC
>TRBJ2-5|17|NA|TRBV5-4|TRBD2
CASSSGGLAGGKETQYF
TGTGCCAGCAGCTCCGGCGGACTAGCGGGGGGTAAAGAGACCCAGTACTTC
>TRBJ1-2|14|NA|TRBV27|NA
CASSLGGGARGYTF
TGTGCCAGCAGTTTAGGGGGGGGCGCTCGGGGCTACACCTTC
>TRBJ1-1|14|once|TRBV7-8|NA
CASSLDGADTEAFF
TGTGCCAGCAGCTTAGATGGTGCGGACACTGAAGCTTTCTTT
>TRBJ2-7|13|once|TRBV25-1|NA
CASSAGTLYEQYF
TGTGCCAGCAGCGCCGGGACACTATACGAGCAGTACTTC
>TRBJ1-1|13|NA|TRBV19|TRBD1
CASSIRQGTEAFF
TGTGCCAGTAGTATCCGACAGGGCACTGAAGCTTTCTTT
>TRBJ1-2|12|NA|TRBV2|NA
CASSSGWDGYTF
TGTGCCAGCAGTTCAGGATGGGATGGCTACACCTTC
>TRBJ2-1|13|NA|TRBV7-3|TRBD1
CASGTGVYNEQFF
TGTGCCAGCGGGACAGGGGTGTACAATGAGCAGTTCTTC
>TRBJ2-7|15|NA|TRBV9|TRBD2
CASSPGGTSSYEQYF
TGTGCCAGCAGCCCCGGGGGGACCTCCTCCTACGAGCAGTACTTC
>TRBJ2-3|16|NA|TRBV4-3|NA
CASSQNPGTSTDTQYF
TGCGCCAGCAGCCAAAATCCAGGAACTAGCACAGATACGCAGTATTTT
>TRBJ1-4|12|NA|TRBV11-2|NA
CASSLAREKLFF
TGTGCCAGCAGCTTAGCCCGGGAAAAACTGTTTTTT
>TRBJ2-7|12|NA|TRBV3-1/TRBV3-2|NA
CASSHSSYEQYF
TGTGCCAGCAGCCACAGCTCCTACGAGCAGTACTTC
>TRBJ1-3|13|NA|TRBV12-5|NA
CASGLTVGNTIYF
TGTGCTAGTGGCTTGACAGTCGGAAACACCATATATTTT
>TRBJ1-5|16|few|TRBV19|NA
CASMNDRWQGNQPQHF
TGTGCCAGTATGAACGACAGGTGGCAGGGCAATCAGCCCCAGCATTTT
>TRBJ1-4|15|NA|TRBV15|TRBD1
CATSSMTGVEEKLFF
TGTGCCACCAGCTCAATGACAGGGGTGGAGGAAAAACTGTTTTTT
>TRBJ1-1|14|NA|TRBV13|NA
CASSLATRNTEAFF
TGTGCCAGCAGCTTAGCGACTAGGAACACTGAAGCTTTCTTT
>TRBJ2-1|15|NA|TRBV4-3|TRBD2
CASSQLAGGRNEQFF
TGCGCCAGCAGCCAACTAGCGGGGGGGCGCAATGAGCAGTTCTTC